This note documents a single T cell receptor (beta chain) sequence. Sequencing used immunoSEQ multiplex PCR; TCRdb keeps in-frame clones, though not all of them. The data contain around 10,000 clones, 81% of them singletons. This CDR3 is built from 13 residues. V was trimmed by 8 bases and J by 4 bases, leaving 14 bases between them. CDR1 and CDR2 from the germline V gene are MDHEN and SYDVKM. The sample belongs to a study of neoadjuvant nivolumab and ipilimumab in lung cancer. The chain joins TRBV28 to TRBJ1-2; no reliable D call. Sequenced material: peripheral blood, taken before neoadjuvant nivolumab, alone or with ipilimumab. This receptor was obtained from an adult with non-small cell lung cancer. Written as DNA, the CDR3 is TGTGCCAGCCTCCCACCCGGCACCTATGGCTACACCTTC. Residues: CASLPPGTYGYTF.